This TCR beta chain was retrieved from a study of blood T cell repertoires in COVID-19 (dated by TCRdb to 2018 to 2020). For the study in its entirety: Collaborator samples came from the United States, Italy and Spain and covered acute and convalescent phases of COVID-19. The prospective study material was composed of cDNA or gDNA derived from T cells, B-cell-depleted T cells, or PBMCs. Subjects who had been exposed to COVID-19, were actively infected with it, or had recovered from it provided the deeply sampled blood TCRbeta repertoires that made up the dataset. A freely available public database, intended as a resource for researchers studying the immune response to SARS-CoV-2, is where the repertoires were released. The samples were drawn from two sources: the first 160 participants of the ongoing ImmuneRACE study, and some 1,300 subjects contributed by 6 global collaborators. The sample metadata nearly always contained a de-identified subject ID, COVID-19 status, age in years and sex. Where HLA class I and class II types were available, the types were taken from metadata supplied by the sample provider, not from assay-based typing. Overall study results and their limits: The amount of clinical and demographic metadata varied by source and participant and was provided uncurated.

Trimming leaves V shorter by 0 bases and J shorter by 2 bases, with the junction holding 2 bases beyond the gene matches. CDR1 is given as SGHRS and CDR2 as YFSETQ, both from the germline V gene. From the cysteine up to the phenylalanine, the CDR3 has a length of 14 residues. The only DNA kept is the CDR3, 42 bases in frame from the first base. A remark on this clone: The antigen this receptor binds is unknown. Within one base of it there is no much larger clone, and no base qualities were kept.

TCRbeta CDR3 regions were amplified from genomic DNA using the immunoSEQ Assay, a bias-controlled multiplex PCR. The paper's processing steps were these. Within the assay, amplification of reference gene primers was used to estimate how many nucleated cells each sample contained. To quantify the absolute abundance of each unique TCRbeta CDR3 rearrangement, sequence reads were collapsed and filtered. Productive Simpson clonality was computed per sample as the square root of Simpson's diversity index over productive rearrangements. Imported from immuneACCESS, the table was reduced by TCRdb to in-frame sequences with V and J called. These copies leave out some clones; in studies compared against another copy, an unresolved V gene accounts for under half, and the cause of the remainder is not known. V, J and clone size are taken as reported in that table, and D and trimming were inferred from the DNA itself. The sample table holds fewer than 70,000 clones, of which around 79% were seen once. 2.5% to 3.5% of the sample rests with the top ten.

Whole blood was collected in K2EDTA tubes by collaborating institutions according to the institutions' own protocols. For TCRbeta analysis, collaborator samples were shipped as frozen whole blood, as isolated PBMCs, or as DNA extracted from either sample type. The sequence links TRBV5-1 to TRBJ2-7; TRBD1 agrees with 7 junctional bases. Sequencing was done on a sample of peripheral blood. The source is a man between 60 and 75 years old with acute or convalescent COVID-19. The CDR3 amino acid sequence is: CASSLEGTAYEQYF. Read as DNA, the sequence is TGCGCCAGCAGCTTGGAGGGGACAGCCTACGAGCAGTACTTC.